This TCR beta chain derives from a study of T cell responses to AZD1222 COVID-19 vaccine (dated by TCRdb to 2020 to 2022). Study-level background: Because spike-specific TCR depth and breadth did not differ between the two schedules, AZD1222 recipients who got a second dose at roughly 4 weeks were pooled with those who got a second dose at roughly 12 weeks. A total of more than 230 trial participants underwent TCR sequencing, of whom roughly 210 received two doses of AZD1222 and about 25 received two doses of the MenACWY control vaccine. Trial participants were enrolled into age subgroups of 18-55, 56-69 and 70-plus years, which contained around 150, 29 and 61 TCR-sequenced participants, respectively. The study at large found these results: After two AZD1222 doses, both the breadth and the depth of spike-specific TCRs were significantly higher than at day 0 and than in MenACWY recipients. CD4 TCRs associated with the vaccine covered the entire spike protein, and the dominant responses were in regions 160-218 and 743-854. Reportedly, close to half of the unique spike-specific TCRs recognized epitopes lying outside the regions that are mutated in the B.1.351 and B.1.1.7 variants. Conclusions about previously exposed vaccinees were limited because only five to seven AZD1222 recipients were SARS-CoV-2 seropositive at baseline. In the small 56-69-year group, the increase in depth fell short of significance, most likely because of low power. Most participants were white British and females outnumbered males, and the authors suggested that clonal diversity may have been underestimated. No day 14 peak-response samples were available, so repertoires were characterized only after the peak T cell response.

The label giving this sample's time point can be read as: baseline before first vaccination. The vaccinee samples were drawn from two UK trials, COV001 and COV002, one of which was a single-blind randomized controlled phase 2/3 trial testing AZD1222 (ChAdOx1 nCoV-19) in healthy adults. For TCRbeta chain sequencing, PBMC samples from trial participants were taken at day 0 and at day 28 after the second dose. Notes on this clone: The antigen it binds to is not known. Base quality data are lacking; no much larger clone is found one base away.

For this chain, trimming is 3 bases at the V end and 5 bases at the J end, and the number of junction bases without a gene match is 6. The CDR3 sequence holds 16 residues, the cysteine and phenylalanine included. Of all the DNA, just the CDR3 is kept, 48 bases in frame from base 1. Per the germline V gene (reference sequence), LGHDT is the CDR1 and YNNKEL is the CDR2. The CDR3 regions of human TCRbeta chains were analyzed by immunosequencing. The authors' analysis ran thus. Repertoire TCRs were matched against a reference library of SARS-CoV-2-specific TCRs generated with the MIRA antigen-specificity platform. Breadth meant the fraction of unique TCRs that were SARS-CoV-2-associated, whereas depth meant the fraction of total T cells that were SARS-CoV-2-associated. Using the MIRA data, each spike-specific TCR was mapped to the spike region that the TCR reacts to and placed in a CD4 or CD8 class. Log10-transformed breadth and depth values were compared by one-way ANOVA with Sidak's multiple comparisons tests. Sourced from immuneACCESS, this table was stored by TCRdb with only in-frame sequences that have V and J called. A share of the clones is absent; for the studies checked, an unresolved V gene accounts for under half, and the remainder has no known explanation. The V and J calls and clone size come from that table; D and trimming were worked out from the DNA. The sample table contains 70,000 to 95,000 clones; only one count was recorded for roughly 90% of them. The ten largest clones take up 4.2% of the sample.

The input for sequencing was peripheral blood, taken on day 0 of AZD1222 vaccination. The V and J segments used are TRBV3-1 (or the pseudogene TRBV3-2) and TRBJ2-2; TRBD2 lines up with 10 middle nucleotides. This receptor was obtained from an adult in good health. The CDR3 region: CASSHTSGKLTGELFF. The DNA reads TGTGCCAGCAGCCATACTAGCGGGAAATTGACCGGGGAGCTGTTTTTT.